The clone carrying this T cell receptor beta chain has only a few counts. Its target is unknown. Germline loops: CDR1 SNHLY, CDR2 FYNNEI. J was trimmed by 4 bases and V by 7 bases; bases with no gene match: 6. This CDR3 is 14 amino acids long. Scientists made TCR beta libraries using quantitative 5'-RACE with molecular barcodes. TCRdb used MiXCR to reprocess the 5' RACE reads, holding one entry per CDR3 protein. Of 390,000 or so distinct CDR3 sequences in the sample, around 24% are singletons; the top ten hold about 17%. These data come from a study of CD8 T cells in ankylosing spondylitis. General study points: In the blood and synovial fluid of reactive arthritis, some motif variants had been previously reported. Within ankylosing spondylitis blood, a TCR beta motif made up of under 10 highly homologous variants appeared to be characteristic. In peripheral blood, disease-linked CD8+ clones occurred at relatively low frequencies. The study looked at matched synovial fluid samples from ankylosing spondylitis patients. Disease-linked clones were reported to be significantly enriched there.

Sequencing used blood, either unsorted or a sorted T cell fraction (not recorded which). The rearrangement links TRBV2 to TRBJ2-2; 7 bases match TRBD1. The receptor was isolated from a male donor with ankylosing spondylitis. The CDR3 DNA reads TGTGCCAGCACGACCCGGGACAGCACCGGGGAGCTGTTTTTT. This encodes CASTTRDSTGELFF.